This T cell receptor beta chain was identified in a study of breast tumors, draining lymph nodes, adjacent tissues (dated by TCRdb to 2015 to 2016). Context from the whole study: TCR beta repertoires were compared across tumor, adjacent nontumor tissue and axillary lymph nodes obtained from breast cancer patients. The study aimed to assess the relationships and possible T-cell exchange between tumor, surrounding tissue and draining lymph node repertoires in human breast cancer.

The axillary draining lymph nodes of breast cancer patients were the source of the lymph node samples. This clonotype was detected ten times or more. Its antigen is not yet known. There are no base qualities to consult, and no much larger clone falls within one base. Here is what the overall study found, with its caveats: The data were considered consistent with most tumor T cells being derived from the lymph node and subsequently expanding within tumor tissue. Tumor T-cell repertoires showed less diversity than lymph node repertoires and more diversity than nontumor tissue repertoires, and tumor T-cell repertoires showed preferential V and J gene usage. Rather than being directly demonstrated, the conclusion that tumor T cells originate in lymph nodes was presented as consistent with a hypothesis. The similarity between tumor and nontumor tissue repertoires was significantly greater in luminal-like breast cancer than in basal-like breast cancer.

Sequences SNHLY (CDR1) and FYNNEI (CDR2) are obtained from the germline V gene. Trimming removed 7 bases from V and 9 bases from J, leaving 16 bases between the germline ends. The CDR3 numbers 14 residues from cysteine through phenylalanine. Solely the CDR3 DNA is kept, with 42 bases framed from the first base. TCRdb shows the sequencer as Illumina HiSeq 2000. Multiplex PCR amplification was used to build the TCR beta chain libraries. The amplified TCR beta chain products were analyzed by high-throughput sequencing. Clones were called with MiXCR by TCRdb after fastp trimmed the public reads at Q25, and only in-frame beta chains were retained. Rows with one shared CDR3 protein collapse into an entry with the most common genes and DNA. The table for this sample lists some 140,000 distinct CDR3 sequences; over 20% of them were counted only once. The top ten clonotypes cover about 2.2% of the sample.

This TCR was sampled from a female donor with breast cancer. Some clones in this sample may be carry-over from other donors' samples. Material: axillary lymph node tissue. The V gene is TRBV2 and the J gene is TRBJ1-6; a tentative D call is TRBD1 (5 bases match). The CDR3 protein sequence reads: CASTTGGEASPLHF. The sequenced DNA is TGTGCCAGCACCACGGGAGGGGAGGCTTCACCCCTCCACTTT.